This TCR beta chain is from a study of CD8 T cells in ankylosing spondylitis. As concerns this clonotype: Its specificity is unknown.

Study-wide results and caveats: Blood from ankylosing spondylitis patients appeared to carry a characteristic roughly eight-variant TCR beta motif.

CDR3 length: 14 residues. Germline loops: CDR1 SGHKS, CDR2 YYEKEE (reference sequence). V gave up 3 bases and J gave up 2 bases, with 9 bases separating them. Each CDR3 protein gets one entry after TCRdb re-called the 5' RACE reads with MiXCR. The table lists about 750,000 distinct CDR3 sequences, under 20% of them singletons, with about 20% in the top ten. The chain links TRBV5-5 to TRBJ1-3; maybe TRBD1 (6 bases). The receptor's source is a male donor with ankylosing spondylitis. The sequenced sample consisted of blood, either unsorted or a sorted T cell fraction (not recorded which). DNA of the CDR3: TGTGCCAGCAGCTGGGGGACAACTGGAAACACCATATATTTT. Translation gives CASSWGTTGNTIYF.